The next 8 T cell receptor beta chains were all read from a single sample in a study of T cells in pancreatic ductal adenocarcinoma. Selected pancreatic ductal adenocarcinoma patients had undergone surgery without neoadjuvant therapy. Using immunoSEQ multiplex PCR, the repertoire was profiled, and TCRdb retains in-frame clones only, with some absent. The table lists 100,000 or so clones, nearly 95% of them singletons. The sample taken for sequencing was PBMCs. The source of these receptors is a human donor with pancreatic ductal adenocarcinoma.

V usage is TRBV7-2 and J usage is TRBJ1-5, with D perhaps matching TRBD1 (5 bases). The germline V gene encodes CDR1 SGHTA and CDR2 FQGNSA. V lost 5 bases to trimming and J lost 5 bases, with 19 bases between them. This CDR3 has 16 residues. CDR3 nucleotides: TGTGCCAGCAGCCAAACGGGACGGGGGGACCATCAGCCCCAGCATTTT. It is translated as CASSQTGRGDHQPQHF.

The rearrangement links TRBV5-4 to TRBJ2-1; D is unresolved. The CDR3 loop spans 14 amino acids. The germline CDR1 and CDR2 sequences are SGHNT and YYREEE (reference sequence). Trimming took 4 bases from V and 2 from J, leaving 10 bases between them. The CDR3 loop is CASSESAPYNEQFF. CDR3 coding DNA: TGTGCCAGCAGCGAGTCTGCCCCCTACAATGAGCAGTTCTTC.

As concerns this clone: Other DNA sequences in the sample encode the same CDR3. The chain recombines TRBV9 with TRBJ1-4; D is perhaps TRBD1 (6 bases). The V end was cut by 2 bases, the J end by 3 bases, with 11 bases between. Per the germline V gene, CDR1 is SGDLS and CDR2 is YYNGEE. CDR3 length equals 15 residues. The chain's CDR3 is CASSVTQGSNEKLFF. Written as DNA, the CDR3 is TGTGCCAGCAGCGTGACGCAGGGGTCTAATGAAAAACTGTTTTTT. The variable domain in full, completed from reference TRBV9 and TRBJ1-4, reads DSGVTQTPKHLITATGQRVTLRCSPRSGDLSVYWYQQSLDQGLQFLIQYYNGEERAKGNILERFSAQQFPDLHSELNLSSLELGDSALYFCASSVTQGSNEKLFFGSGTQLSVL.

This chain joins TRBV6-6 and TRBJ2-3; D remains ambiguous. Per the germline V gene, CDR1 is MNHNY and CDR2 is SVGAGI (reference sequence). V shed 6 bases and J shed 6 bases, with 13 bases lying between them. This CDR3 spans 13 amino acids. In nucleotides, the CDR3 is TGTGCCAGCAGAGCCCTGATCTGGGATACGCAGTATTTT. This gives the protein CASRALIWDTQYF.

The genes are TRBV10-2 and TRBJ1-2; 11 positions agree with TRBD1. This CDR3 comprises 16 residues. With V trimmed by 4 bases and J by 4 bases, 8 bases remained unmatched. The V gene's germline CDR1 is WSHSY and CDR2 SAAADI. The chain's CDR3 is CASSGGTGGGSYGYTF. For the CDR3, the DNA is TGCGCCAGCAGTGGCGGGACAGGGGGGGGAAGCTATGGCTACACCTTC.

As regards this clone: The sample contains more than one DNA sequence encoding this CDR3. The V gene is TRBV7-3, the J gene TRBJ2-3; 11 nucleotides line up with TRBD2. This CDR3 is 16 amino acids long. CDR1 is SGHTA and CDR2 is FQGTGA in the germline V gene. V lost 5 bases to trimming and J lost 2 bases; unmatched junction nucleotides: 6. CDR3 sequence (DNA): TGTGCCAGCAGCCAAGGGACTAGCGGTTACACAGATACGCAGTATTTT. Its translation is CASSQGTSGYTDTQYF.

V gene TRBV29-1 combines with J gene TRBJ2-1; 13 bases match TRBD2. Germline assignment: CDR1 SQVTM and CDR2 ANQGSEA. The V and J ends lost 8 bases and 9 bases, in that order; junction bases with no gene match: 13. CDR3 length: 15 residues. The CDR3 nucleotides read TGCAGCCTTTCCAAGGGACTAGCGGGACGGATTGAGCAGTTCTTC. Amino acid sequence: CSLSKGLAGRIEQFF.

The chain combines TRBV28 with TRBJ2-7; D gene unclear. The CDR3 contains 13 residues. Trimming removed 7 bases from V and 4 bases from J, with 14 bases in between. Germline CDR1 and CDR2: MDHEN and SYDVKM. CDR3 DNA: TGTGCCAGCACCCCACTCCCATTATACGAGCAGTACTTC. It translates to CASTPLPLYEQYF.